The 20 T cell receptor beta chains in this list originate from one sample, sequenced in a study of blood T cell repertoires in COVID-19 (dated by TCRdb to 2018 to 2020). Library preparation was by the immunoSEQ multiplex PCR assay. Drawn from immuneACCESS, this table holds only the in-frame rearrangements with V and J called that TCRdb kept. Clones are partly lost; checked studies trace under half to an unresolved V gene and leave the rest unexplained. The sample table records fewer than 100,000 clones; roughly 82% of these occur just once. Over 8.5% of the sample is taken by the ten largest. Sequenced material: peripheral blood. These receptor sequences come from a man aged 50-60 years with acute or convalescent COVID-19.

This clone was seen a few times. The rearrangement links TRBV10-3 to TRBJ1-3; 9 bases match TRBD1. Trimming removed 2 bases from V and 4 bases from J; junction bases left unmatched: 6. In germline, CDR1 is ENHRY, CDR2 SYGVKD. CDR3 length: 16 residues. CDR3 sequence reads: CAISEPGQGSGNTIYF. CDR3 DNA: TGTGCCATCAGTGAGCCCGGACAGGGGAGCGGAAACACCATATATTTT.

The chain has TRBV15 and TRBJ2-7; weak D call: TRBD1 (6 bases). CDR1 is LNHNV, CDR2 YYDKDF, per germline (reference sequence). Trimming stripped 0 bases from V and 2 bases from J, with 14 bases between. The CDR3 consists of 16 residues. CDR3 DNA: TGTGCCACCAGCAGAGATCGACAGGCCCTTACCTACGAGCAGTACTTC. Amino acids: CATSRDRQALTYEQYF.

The chain couples TRBV4-2 to TRBJ1-5; TRBD1 matches at 8 bases. Trimming at V came to 2 bases and at J to 5 bases, leaving 8 bases not matched to a gene. The CDR3 extends over 16 amino acids. The germline V gene encodes CDR1 LGHNA and CDR2 YNFKEQ. The CDR3 spells CASSQRGQGAYQPQHF. The CDR3 DNA sequence: TGTGCCAGCAGCCAAAGAGGTCAGGGGGCATATCAGCCCCAGCATTTT.

This clone is labeled medium-sized. The rearrangement joins TRBV2 to TRBJ1-3, with D unclear. Germline V gene sequence: CDR1 SNHLY, CDR2 FYNNEI. CDR3 length: 15 amino acids. V was shortened by 5 bases and J by 0 bases, with 11 bases between the two germline ends. The CDR3 here is CASSLGLNSGNTIYF. For the CDR3, the DNA is TGTGCCAGCAGTTTAGGACTGAACTCTGGAAACACCATATATTTT.

The CDR3 DNA sequence: TGCAGCGTCGTCGACAGTGGTGTCACAGATACGCAGTATTTT. The encoded protein is CSVVDSGVTDTQYF. This chain connects TRBV29-1 to TRBJ2-3, with a possible D match to TRBD1 (5 bases). Trimming removed 6 bases from V and 2 bases from J, with 15 bases in between. The CDR3 extends over 14 amino acids. CDR1 SQVTM and CDR2 ANQGSEA come from the germline V gene.

The V gene is TRBV7-9, the J gene TRBJ2-2; D may be TRBD2 (5 bases). In germline, CDR1 is SEHNR, CDR2 FQNEAQ (reference sequence). Deletions cut 4 bases from V and 1 base from J, with 16 bases between. The CDR3 length is 17 residues. CDR3 protein: CASSSPSRRENTGELFF. CDR3 coding DNA: TGTGCCAGCAGCTCCCCCTCTCGACGGGAGAACACCGGGGAGCTGTTTTTT.

This clone appeared a single time. The chain recombines TRBV5-5 with TRBJ2-2; D is perhaps TRBD1 (6 bases). There are 18 residues in the CDR3. The germline CDR1 and CDR2 sequences are SGHKS and YYEKEE (reference sequence). Trimming left V 0 bases short and J 1 base short, with 16 bases between. Written as DNA, the CDR3 is TGTGCCAGCAGCTTGGGTACAGGGCTAGTGGGGAACACCGGGGAGCTGTTTTTT. Residues: CASSLGTGLVGNTGELFF.

The genes are TRBV5-1 and TRBJ2-1; 12 bases align to TRBD2. V trimming: 3 bases; J trimming: 7 bases; junction bases outside the gene matches: 5. CDR1 is SGHRS, CDR2 YFSETQ, per germline. This CDR3 has 15 amino acids. The CDR3 bases are TGCGCCAGCAGCTCAACTAGCGGGAGGCCAAATGAGCAGTTCTTC. Translated: CASSSTSGRPNEQFF.

The chain carries TRBV27 and TRBJ2-5, with 7 bases lining up with TRBD2. The germline V gene encodes CDR1 MNHEY and CDR2 SMNVEV (reference sequence). V was pared by 6 bases and J by 3 bases, with 7 bases of the junction left unmatched. This CDR3 has 14 amino acids. In DNA, the CDR3 is TGTGCCAGCAGAGTTATTGGGGGGGAAGAGACCCAGTACTTC. Protein sequence: CASRVIGGEETQYF.

The rearrangement uses TRBV5-1 and TRBJ2-5; no clear D. The V gene's germline CDR1 is SGHRS and CDR2 YFSETQ. V was shortened by 1 base and J by 2 bases, with 12 bases between the two germline ends. The CDR3 loop spans 15 amino acids. The CDR3 reads CASSLFLGDQETQYF. DNA of the CDR3: TGCGCCAGCAGCTTGTTTCTAGGAGATCAAGAGACCCAGTACTTC.

The J gene is TRBJ1-2, the V gene TRBV9, with 8 bases identical to TRBD1. V lost 6 bases to trimming and J lost 4 bases; unmatched junction nucleotides: 8. Germline V CDR1 and CDR2: SGDLS, YYNGEE. This CDR3 has 14 amino acids. CDR3 amino acids: CASTKDRDTYGYTF. CDR3 in DNA: TGTGCCAGCACCAAGGACAGGGACACCTATGGCTACACCTTC.

J is TRBJ2-1 and V is TRBV11-2; 7 bases match TRBD2. The CDR3 is made up of 16 amino acids. Germline CDR1 and CDR2: SGHAT and FQNNGV. V trimming: 4 bases; J trimming: 8 bases; junction bases outside the gene matches: 14. The CDR3 coding sequence is TGTGCCAGCAGCTCCTTGTTGGCGGGAGTTTCCCATGAGCAGTTCTTC. Protein sequence: CASSSLLAGVSHEQFF.

The chain joins TRBV7-2 to TRBJ2-3, with 10 bases identical to TRBD2. The J segment lost 3 bases and the V segment lost 5 bases, leaving 8 bases of the junction unmatched. Per germline, CDR1 SGHTA and CDR2 FQGNSA. This CDR3 is 16 amino acids long. The CDR3 DNA sequence: TGTGCCAGCAGCCTGAGCGGGGGGGCGGTAACAGATACGCAGTATTTT. Amino acid sequence: CASSLSGGAVTDTQYF.

The chain joins TRBV19 to TRBJ1-5; 7 nucleotides align to TRBD1. The CDR3 is made up of 15 amino acids. V trimming: 7 bases; J trimming: 3 bases; junction bases outside the gene matches: 9. Per germline, CDR1 LNHDA and CDR2 SQIVND (reference sequence). CDR3 sequence: CASMESGGINQPQHF. The CDR3 DNA follows: TGTGCCAGTATGGAGTCAGGGGGGATCAATCAGCCCCAGCATTTT.

The chain uses TRBV4-3 and TRBJ2-7, with TRBD1 matching over 7 bases. From germline, CDR1 is LGHNA and CDR2 YSLEER. This CDR3 comprises 14 residues. With V trimmed by 0 bases and J by 3 bases, 2 bases remained unmatched. This CDR3 reads CASSQETGDYEQYF. The CDR3 DNA sequence: TGCGCCAGCAGCCAAGAAACAGGGGACTACGAGCAGTACTTC.

This rearrangement joins TRBV10-3 to TRBJ2-1, with TRBD1 matching over 7 bases. The J segment lost 0 bases and the V segment lost 7 bases, leaving 9 bases of the junction unmatched. Germline V lookup: CDR1 ENHRY, CDR2 SYGVKD. CDR3 length: 16 residues. CDR3 DNA: TGTGCCATCACCACAGGGGTAACAAGCTCCTACAATGAGCAGTTCTTC. Encoded protein: CAITTGVTSSYNEQFF.

This sequence joins TRBV11-2 and TRBJ2-3; D is uncertain. The V and J ends lost 3 bases and 1 base respectively, with 14 bases between them. This CDR3 contains 16 residues. CDR1 is SGHAT and CDR2 is FQNNGV in the germline V gene. CDR3 nucleotides: TGTGCCAGCAGCTTCTCTCGACTTTTGGGCACAGATACGCAGTATTTT. It encodes CASSFSRLLGTDTQYF.

The chain carries TRBV6-6 and TRBJ2-7, with 10 bases lining up with TRBD2. In germline, CDR1 is MNHNY, CDR2 SVGAGI (reference sequence). CDR3 length: 15 residues. V lost 6 bases to trimming and J lost 5 bases; unmatched junction nucleotides: 10. The chain's CDR3 is CASSTKREGLNEQYF. In nucleotides, the CDR3 is TGTGCCAGCAGCACGAAGCGGGAGGGCCTGAACGAGCAGTACTTC.

V usage is TRBV14 and J usage is TRBJ2-7, with D uncertain. Germline V lookup: CDR1 SGHDN, CDR2 FVKESK. V lost 4 bases and J 4 bases, leaving 11 bases between the germline ends. The CDR3 spans 13 residues. The CDR3 region is CASSLTIMYEQYF. In nucleotides, the CDR3 is TGTGCCAGCAGCCTCACAATTATGTACGAGCAGTACTTC.

This clone was detected only once. The genes are TRBV6-5 and TRBJ1-1, with D possibly matching TRBD1 (5 bases). Trimming took 0 bases from V and 0 from J, leaving 11 bases between them. Looked up from germline, CDR1 is MNHEY and CDR2 is SVGAGI. The CDR3 runs to 16 residues. CDR3: CASSYSGGSMNTEAFF. CDR3 nucleotides: TGTGCCAGCAGTTACTCGGGGGGATCGATGAACACTGAAGCTTTCTTT.